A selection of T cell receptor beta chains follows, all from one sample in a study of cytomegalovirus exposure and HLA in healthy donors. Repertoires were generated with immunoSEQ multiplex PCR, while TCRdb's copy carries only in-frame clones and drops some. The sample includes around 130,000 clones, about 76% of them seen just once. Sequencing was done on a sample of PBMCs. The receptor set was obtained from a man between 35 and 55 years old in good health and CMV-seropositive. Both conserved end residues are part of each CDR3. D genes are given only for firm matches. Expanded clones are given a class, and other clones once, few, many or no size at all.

TGTGCCAGCAGTTATGGTTGGGACTCTCGGCGGGGTACGCAGTATTTT	CASSYGWDSRRGTQYF	TRBV6-5	TRBJ2-3	-	-
TGTGCCATCAGTGATTGGCCGATGAACACTGAAGCTTTCTTT	CAISDWPMNTEAFF	TRBV10-3	TRBJ1-1	-	-
TGTGCCAGCAGGTCTCCCCGGGGTGAGCAGTACTTC	CASRSPRGEQYF	TRBV28	TRBJ2-7	-	-
TGTGCCAGCAGTTCCCGGACTAGGTTTCCCTACGAGCAGTACTTC	CASSSRTRFPYEQYF	TRBV28	TRBJ2-7	-	TRBD2
TGTGCCAGCAGTTCCAAATTACGGTCTAATGAAAAACTGTTTTTT	CASSSKLRSNEKLFF	TRBV27	TRBJ1-4	-	-
TGCGCCAGCAGCTTGGAATTACTAGCGGTTTACAATGAGCAGTTCTTC	CASSLELLAVYNEQFF	TRBV5-1	TRBJ2-1	-	TRBD2
TGCGCCAGCAGCTTGTGGGCCACGGGACAGGGGCGGCACTACGAGCAGTACTTC	CASSLWATGQGRHYEQYF	TRBV5-1	TRBJ2-7	-	TRBD1
TGCGCCAGCAGCCGGACAGTCCGCTCCTACGAGCAGTACTTC	CASSRTVRSYEQYF	TRBV4-1	TRBJ2-7	once	-
TGTGCCAGCAGCTTACTCCACAATAACTATGGCTACACCTTC	CASSLLHNNYGYTF	TRBV7-8	TRBJ1-2	-	-
TGTGCCACCTCAGGACAGGGAAGGGGAAACGAGCAGTACTTC	CATSGQGRGNEQYF	TRBV2	TRBJ2-7	few	TRBD1
TGCAGCGTTGTACTGGTAGCGGGACGGGGGAACTACGAGCAGTACTTC	CSVVLVAGRGNYEQYF	TRBV29-1	TRBJ2-7	few	TRBD2
TGTGCCAGCAGTACCCAGGGTGGTCCCTACGAGCAGTACTTC	CASSTQGGPYEQYF	TRBV28	TRBJ2-7	-	-
TGCAGCGTCTTAGGGAGGCAAGAGACCCAGTACTTC	CSVLGRQETQYF	TRBV29-1	TRBJ2-5	-	-
TGCGCCAGCAGCTTAGGTCCGACTGAGACCCAGTACTTC	CASSLGPTETQYF	TRBV5-1	TRBJ2-5	-	-
TGTGCCAGTAGTAAGAGGACAGGGAACACCGGGGAGCTGTTTTTT	CASSKRTGNTGELFF	TRBV19	TRBJ2-2	-	TRBD1
TGTGCCAGCACGGAGGGGTACCTTTTAGAGCAGTTCTTC	CASTEGYLLEQFF	TRBV2	TRBJ2-1	few	-
TGTGCCATCCTAACCGGGACAGGGAATTCATATACGCAGTATTTT	CAILTGTGNSYTQYF	TRBV9	TRBJ2-3	-	TRBD1
TGTGCCAGCAGTTATGGGGACAGAAGCGAGCAGTTCTTC	CASSYGDRSEQFF	TRBV2	TRBJ2-1	-	TRBD1
TGTGCCAGCAGCGTAGATTCGACAGCGTCGGATGAGCAGTTCTTC	CASSVDSTASDEQFF	TRBV9	TRBJ2-1	-	-
TGTGCCAGCAGTTTAACTAGCGGATTTAGCACAGATACGCAGTATTTT	CASSLTSGFSTDTQYF	TRBV27	TRBJ2-3	once	TRBD2
TGTGCCAGCAGTTTCGCCGGGACTAGCGGGGGGGAAAGCTCCTACAATGAGCAGTTCTTC	CASSFAGTSGGESSYNEQFF	TRBV27	TRBJ2-1	few	TRBD2
TGTGCCAGCAGCTTGGAGCGGGAGAGCCCCTACAATGAGCAGTTCTTC	CASSLERESPYNEQFF	TRBV5-6	TRBJ2-1	-	TRBD2
TGCGCCAGCAGCTCCGGACTAGTTTCGGATACGCAGTATTTT	CASSSGLVSDTQYF	TRBV5-1	TRBJ2-3	-	TRBD2
TGTGCCATCAGTGGGTCTCCTCTAGCCAAAAACATTCAGTACTTC	CAISGSPLAKNIQYF	TRBV10-3	TRBJ2-4	-	-
TGTGCCAGCTCGTCGGGGAACAATCAGCCCCAGCATTTT	CASSSGNNQPQHF	TRBV7-6	TRBJ1-5	-	-
TGTGCCAGTAGCCGGGACAGCACCTACGAGCAGTACTTC	CASSRDSTYEQYF	TRBV19	TRBJ2-7	-	TRBD1
TGCGCCAGCAGCTTCGGGACAGAAAGTTATGGCTACACCTTC	CASSFGTESYGYTF	TRBV5-1	TRBJ1-2	-	TRBD1
TGTGCCAGCAGCTCGAGCCGCGGGGTCTACGAGCAGTACTTC	CASSSSRGVYEQYF	TRBV28	TRBJ2-7	-	-
TGTGCCAGCAGTTTAAGGCGGGAGGAAACCTACGAGCAGTACTTC	CASSLRREETYEQYF	TRBV27	TRBJ2-7	-	TRBD2
TGTGCCAGCAGTGGTGAGACAGGGCGCTATGGCTACACCTTC	CASSGETGRYGYTF	TRBV6-1	TRBJ1-2	few	TRBD1
TGTGCCAGCAGTACCCAGGGGGTGGGCACAGATACGCAGTATTTT	CASSTQGVGTDTQYF	TRBV6-5	TRBJ2-3	-	TRBD1
TGTGCCAGCAGTCCTCGCTTAGGGGGTCAAGATACGCAGTATTTT	CASSPRLGGQDTQYF	TRBV7-6	TRBJ2-3	-	-
TGTGCCAGCAGAGACGGGACAGCCCAAGAGACCCAGTACTTC	CASRDGTAQETQYF	TRBV2	TRBJ2-5	-	TRBD1
TGTGCCAGCAGCCCCTGGGGACAGGCGGAATCGCGAGGCTACACCTTC	CASSPWGQAESRGYTF	TRBV13	TRBJ1-2	once	TRBD1
TGTGCCAGCAGCTTGGCGGGACAATCCTACGAGCAGTACTTC	CASSLAGQSYEQYF	TRBV5-6	TRBJ2-7	few	-
TGTGCCAGCAGCTTGGAACGGCGGGGGGCCGGCGGGGAGCTGTTTTTT	CASSLERRGAGGELFF	TRBV5-6	TRBJ2-2	-	TRBD2
TGTGCCAGCACTAGCGGGAGCGAAAAACTGTTTTTT	CASTSGSEKLFF	TRBV6-1	TRBJ1-4	-	-
TGTGCCATCAGCGCAGACTCGGGAGTGCAGTTCTTC	CAISADSGVQFF	TRBV10-3	TRBJ2-1	-	-
TGTGCCAGCACCCGGTTTTTCATGAACACTGAAGCTTTCTTT	CASTRFFMNTEAFF	TRBV6-7	TRBJ1-1	-	-
TGTGCCAGCAGCTCCCGAGCGGGTTACACCGGGGAGCTGTTTTTT	CASSSRAGYTGELFF	TRBV7-9	TRBJ2-2	-	-
TGTGCCAGCATTGGAGAAGCGGCTGGGGCCAACGTCCTGACTTTC	CASIGEAAGANVLTF	TRBV28	TRBJ2-6	-	-
TGTGCCAGCAGTTTACGACAAGGAGGATGGTACGAGCAGTACTTC	CASSLRQGGWYEQYF	TRBV27	TRBJ2-7	few	-
TGCGCCAGCAGCCAAACAGCGGATCCCAATGAAAAACTGTTTTTT	CASSQTADPNEKLFF	TRBV4-1	TRBJ1-4	-	-
TGTGCCGCCAGACCGGGACAATCCTACGAGCAGTACTTC	CAARPGQSYEQYF	TRBV10-3	TRBJ2-7	-	-
TGTGCCAGCAGCTACGGGGGGAACACTGAAGCTTTCTTT	CASSYGGNTEAFF	TRBV5-4	TRBJ1-1	-	-
TGTGCCAGCAGCGTAGGCTTTGGATGGGGGGGAGAGACCCAGTACTTC	CASSVGFGWGGETQYF	TRBV9	TRBJ2-5	-	TRBD2
TGTGCCAGCTCCCCCGGGACAGGGACCCCCACTGAAGCTTTCTTT	CASSPGTGTPTEAFF	TRBV18	TRBJ1-1	-	TRBD1
TGTGCCAGCAGCTCGGACAGGGGACGAAAAGAGACCCAGTACTTC	CASSSDRGRKETQYF	TRBV7-8	TRBJ2-5	-	TRBD1
TGCGCCAGCAGCTTGACAGGTGACATGAACACTGAAGCTTTCTTT	CASSLTGDMNTEAFF	TRBV5-1	TRBJ1-1	-	-
TGTGCCAGCAGCTTGGGGGACAGGGATGGTACAGATACGCAGTATTTT	CASSLGDRDGTDTQYF	TRBV5-5	TRBJ2-3	-	TRBD1
TGTGCCAGCAGTGGGGCGACAGGGGGCGGCAATCAGCCCCAGCATTTT	CASSGATGGGNQPQHF	TRBV2	TRBJ1-5	few	TRBD1
TGTGCCAGCAGCTTGGAGACAGGGAGGTGTGAAGCTTTCTTT	CASSLETGRCEAFF	TRBV5-6	TRBJ1-1	few	TRBD1